Below, 3 T cell receptor beta chains from the same sample are listed, as sequenced in a study of T cell responses to AZD1222 COVID-19 vaccine. The assay was immunoSEQ multiplex PCR, and TCRdb's table has in-frame clones only and misses some. Among more than 30,000 clones listed, approximately 90% were seen once. Source: peripheral blood, taken on day 0 of AZD1222 vaccination. Receptors originate from an adult in good health.

V and J are TRBV4-1 and TRBJ1-5; 9 bases line up with TRBD1. The J segment lost 6 bases and the V segment lost 4 bases, leaving 7 bases of the junction unmatched. From germline, CDR1 is MGHRA and CDR2 YSYEKL. The CDR3 is made up of 15 amino acids. The CDR3: CASSPPGTGSQPQHF. CDR3 nucleotides: TGCGCCAGCAGCCCCCCTGGGACAGGGAGTCAGCCCCAGCATTTT.

The chain uses TRBV7-8 and TRBJ1-5, with D possibly being TRBD1 (6 bases). Germline V gene sequence: CDR1 SGHVS, CDR2 FQNEAQ. The CDR3 loop spans 15 amino acids. V gave up 1 base and J gave up 2 bases, with 9 bases separating them. CDR3 amino acids: CASSLVAGGNQPQHF. CDR3 in DNA: TGTGCCAGCAGCTTAGTTGCAGGGGGCAATCAGCCCCAGCATTTT.

This chain joins TRBV20-1 and TRBJ2-1; tentative D call: TRBD2 (5 bases). This CDR3 has 11 residues. With 5 bases removed from V and 6 bases from J, the gap between germline ends came to 8 bases. Germline V gene data show CDR1 as DFQATT and CDR2 as SNEGSKA (reference sequence). The CDR3 DNA reads TGCAGTGCTCTAGCCGTCAATGAGCAGTTCTTC. It specifies CSALAVNEQFF.